These 29 T cell receptor beta chains share one sample of origin, sequenced in a study of cytomegalovirus exposure and HLA in healthy donors. Use of 60 Vbeta and 13 Jbeta primers characterized the PCR. Repertoires were generated with immunoSEQ multiplex PCR, while TCRdb's copy carries only in-frame clones and drops some. This table holds under 90,000 clones, 70% to 85% found once. The sample comprised PBMCs. The source of these receptors is a woman aged 35 to 49 in good health and CMV-seronegative.

The chain recombines TRBV30 with TRBJ1-1, with D maybe TRBD1 (5 bases). CDR3 size: 13 residues. Looked up from germline, CDR1 is GTSNPN and CDR2 is SVGIG (reference sequence). V lost 3 bases, J lost 5 bases, and 13 bases lay in between. CDR3 nucleotides: TGTGCCTGGAGCTCGGGGGGACGGACTGAAGCTTTCTTT. It is translated as CAWSSGGRTEAFF.

In this sample, this clone turned up once. CDR3 amino acids: CASSSPQGSRQFF. CDR3 nucleotides: TGTGCCAGCAGTTCACCCCAGGGTAGCAGGCAGTTCTTC. The chain links TRBV28 to TRBJ2-1, with D possibly matching TRBD1 (5 bases). Trimming removed 4 bases at V and 12 bases at J, with 16 bases between. CDR1 is MDHEN and CDR2 is SYDVKM in the germline V gene. This CDR3 contains 13 residues.

This chain joins TRBV15 and TRBJ2-3; 7 bases are shared with TRBD2. There are 15 residues in the CDR3. Germline V gene data show CDR1 as LNHNV and CDR2 as YYDKDF (reference sequence). Germline trimming cut 5 bases from V and 4 bases from J; bases unmatched to any gene: 9. Here the CDR3 reads CATSPEAGRADTQYF. CDR3 DNA sequence: TGTGCCACCAGCCCAGAGGCGGGGAGGGCAGATACGCAGTATTTT. The full variable domain, completed using reference TRBV15 and TRBJ2-3, is DAMVIQNPRYQVTQFGKPVTLSCSQTLNHNVMYWYQQKSSQAPKLLFHYYDKDFNNEADTPDNFQSRRPNTSFCFLDIRSPGLGDTAMYLCATSPEAGRADTQYFGPGTRLTVL.

This chain connects TRBV6-7 to TRBJ1-6; 9 bases are shared with TRBD1. TRBV6-7 is labeled an ORF, and its function is uncertain. The CDR3 has 15 residues. The J segment lost 10 bases and the V segment lost 2 bases, leaving 6 bases of the junction unmatched. The CDR3 DNA reads as TGTGCCAGCAGTTACACGGGGACAGGGAGGTCACCCCTCCACTTT. This translates into CASSYTGTGRSPLHF.

This clone was found once. V usage is TRBV5-1 and J usage is TRBJ2-1; 8 bases line up with TRBD1. CDR1 is SGHRS and CDR2 is YFSETQ in the germline V gene. The CDR3 has 14 amino acids. Losses at the gene ends were 6 bases for V and 3 bases for J; bases not matched to a gene: 5. In nucleotides, the CDR3 is TGCGCCAGCAACCGGGACAGGCTCTACAATGAGCAGTTCTTC. Amino acids: CASNRDRLYNEQFF.

The gene calls are TRBV28 and TRBJ2-5; D unresolved. The V end lost 8 bases, the J end lost 2 bases, and 12 bases lay between the germline ends. The CDR3 has 13 amino acids. CDR1 is MDHEN and CDR2 is SYDVKM in the germline V gene. The CDR3 is CASLTRSQETQYF. The DNA of the CDR3 is TGTGCCAGCCTAACCCGGAGTCAAGAGACCCAGTACTTC.

This clone was picked up one time. The chain is built from TRBV7-6 and TRBJ1-2; D is perhaps TRBD1 (5 bases). The germline V gene encodes CDR1 SGHVS and CDR2 FNYEAQ. V gave up 2 bases and J gave up 0 bases, with 10 bases separating them. CDR3 size: 15 residues. As DNA, the CDR3 is TGTGCCAGCAGCTTAAATCAGGGATCTAACTATGGCTACACCTTC. The encoded protein is CASSLNQGSNYGYTF.

V usage is TRBV7-3 and J usage is TRBJ2-7; TRBD2 matches 15 bases. The CDR3 totals 15 residues. CDR1 and CDR2 (germline): SGHTA, FQGTGA. Unmatched junction bases numbered 1, after V lost 3 bases and J lost 4 bases. As DNA, the CDR3 is TGTGCCAGCAGCTTGGGGACTAGCGGGAGGTACGAGCAGTACTTC. This codes for CASSLGTSGRYEQYF. The variable domain in full, with the rest retrieved from reference TRBV7-3 and TRBJ2-7, is GAGVSQTPSNKVTEKGKYVELRCDPISGHTALYWYRQSLGQGPEFLIYFQGTGAADDSGLPNDRFFAVRPEGSVSTLKIQRTERGDSAVYLCASSLGTSGRYEQYFGPGTRLTVT.

The chain is built from TRBV29-1 and TRBJ1-2, with D possibly matching TRBD1 (5 bases). The germline CDR1 and CDR2 sequences are SQVTM and ANQGSEA. Trimming removed 5 bases at V and 4 bases at J, with 14 bases between. The CDR3 sequence is 13 residues long. CDR3 in DNA: TGCAGCGTTAGCCCCGACAGAAGCTATGGCTACACCTTC. Encoded protein: CSVSPDRSYGYTF.

Here the CDR3 DNA reads TGTGCCAGCCTGCGGGTGACTAATGAAAAACTGTTTTTT. This codes for CASLRVTNEKLFF. The V gene is TRBV28, the J gene TRBJ1-4; no clear D. V shed 8 bases and J shed 2 bases, with 9 bases lying between them. Germline CDR1 MDHEN, CDR2 SYDVKM. CDR3 length equals 13 residues.

This chain uses TRBV6-1 with TRBJ2-7; TRBD1 aligns across 8 bases. Trimming at V came to 10 bases and at J to 2 bases, leaving 7 bases not matched to a gene. The CDR3 is 13 residues long. The germline V gene has CDR1 MNHNS and CDR2 SASEGT. The CDR3 DNA reads as TGTGCCACCAGACAGGGGAATCCCTACGAGCAGTACTTC. Translating gives CATRQGNPYEQYF.

The rearrangement uses TRBV5-4 and TRBJ1-4; D possibly corresponds to TRBD1 (5 bases). V was pared by 4 bases and J by 1 base, with 17 bases between. The CDR3 is made up of 17 amino acids. Germline V gives CDR1 SGHNT, CDR2 YYREEE (reference sequence). CDR3 amino acids: CASSPGGGIGTNEKLFF. CDR3 in DNA: TGTGCCAGCAGCCCTGGTGGGGGGATCGGAACTAATGAAAAACTGTTTTTT.

The rearrangement uses TRBV10-3 and TRBJ2-3; 7 nucleotides line up with TRBD2. The trim removed 7 bases at V and 4 bases at J, leaving 8 bases unmatched. The germline V gene has CDR1 ENHRY and CDR2 SYGVKD. The length of the CDR3 is 14 residues. In DNA form, the CDR3 reads TGTGCCATCATGGGCGGGAGCCATTCAGATACGCAGTATTTT. Protein product: CAIMGGSHSDTQYF.

The CDR3 loop reads CASSEEGTSRATQYF. The CDR3 DNA is TGTGCCAGCAGTGAAGAGGGGACTAGCAGGGCGACCCAGTACTTC. J is TRBJ2-5 and V is TRBV6-1, with 9 bases fitting TRBD2. This CDR3 has 15 residues. The trim removed 1 base at V and 7 bases at J, leaving 7 bases unmatched. The V gene's germline CDR1 is MNHNS and CDR2 SASEGT.

To note about this clone: The junction does not match germline at one end; this may be a read error. This sequence joins TRBV7-9 and TRBJ2-1, with TRBD1 matching over 7 bases. The length of the CDR3 is 15 residues. CDR1 and CDR2 from the germline V gene are SEHNR and FQNEAQ (reference sequence). CDR3 region: CASSLLVNAGTQGLF. In DNA, the CDR3 is TGTGCCAGCAGCTTATTAGTTAACGCCGGGACACAGGGGCTCTTC.

The chain combines TRBV7-2 with TRBJ2-7, with TRBD2 matching 10 bases. The CDR3 has 15 residues. Germline V gives CDR1 SGHTA, CDR2 FQGNSA. Trimming cost V 1 base and J 4 bases; bases outside gene matches: 4. CDR3 region: CASSLVLAGEYEQYF. DNA of the CDR3: TGTGCCAGCAGCTTAGTGCTAGCGGGAGAATACGAGCAGTACTTC.

The rearrangement uses TRBV28 and TRBJ1-3; 8 bases are a match to TRBD1. The trim removed 2 bases at V and 3 bases at J, leaving 3 bases unmatched. The CDR3 extends over 15 amino acids. Germline loops: CDR1 MDHEN, CDR2 SYDVKM. CDR3 bases: TGTGCCAGCAGTTTAGAGGACAGGGTTGGAAACACCATATATTTT. Its translation is CASSLEDRVGNTIYF.

The chain uses TRBV18 and TRBJ1-1, with D perhaps TRBD1 (6 bases). The CDR3 runs 13 residues. Germline V gene sequence: CDR1 KGHSH, CDR2 LQKENI. The ends were cut back, 6 bases at V and 7 bases at J, with 15 bases in the middle. This chain's CDR3 is CASSRQVGVEAFF. The DNA of the CDR3 is TGTGCCAGCTCCCGACAGGTAGGGGTTGAAGCTTTCTTT.

V and J are TRBV21-1 and TRBJ1-4. TRBV21-1 is designated a pseudogene. The CDR3 is 19 amino acids. In nucleotides, the CDR3 is TGTGCCAGCAGCAAAGCGCCGGGTCAGAAAAATGCAACTAATGAAAAACTGTTTTTT. Encoded protein: CASSKAPGQKNATNEKLFF.

As to this clone: In the same sample, other DNA sequences code for this CDR3. J is TRBJ1-6 and V is TRBV30; D gene ambiguous. The CDR3 runs to 16 residues. V lost 0 bases and J lost 6, with 15 bases in between. Germline V gene lookup returns CDR1 GTSNPN and CDR2 SVGIG (reference sequence). The CDR3 here is CAWSVKGGFGNSPLHF. CDR3 coding DNA: TGTGCCTGGAGTGTAAAGGGAGGATTTGGTAATTCACCCCTCCACTTT.

The sample holds one count of this clone. This rearrangement joins TRBV7-9 to TRBJ1-1, with a weak D call TRBD1 (6 bases). The CDR3 runs to 14 residues. CDR1 and CDR2 from the germline V gene are SEHNR and FQNEAQ (reference sequence). With 0 bases removed from V and 4 bases from J, the gap between germline ends came to 9 bases. The CDR3 is CASSLAQGPTEAFF. DNA for the CDR3: TGTGCCAGCAGCTTAGCGCAGGGGCCCACTGAAGCTTTCTTT.

This chain links TRBV4-1 with TRBJ1-5; D gene ambiguous. Trimming took off 0 bases at V and 6 bases at J, with 6 bases between the two ends. The CDR3 is made up of 13 amino acids. CDR1 MGHRA and CDR2 YSYEKL come from the germline V gene. CDR3 in DNA: TGCGCCAGCAGCCAAGAGTCGTCTCAGCCCCAGCATTTT. Translated: CASSQESSQPQHF.

The chain combines TRBV29-1 with TRBJ1-2; 10 bases map to TRBD1. This CDR3 has 13 residues. The ends lost 7 bases at V and 3 bases at J; junction bases unmatched: 5. The germline V gene encodes CDR1 SQVTM and CDR2 ANQGSEA. CDR3 loop: CSAETGGDYGYTF. The CDR3 DNA is TGCAGCGCTGAGACAGGGGGCGACTATGGCTACACCTTC.

V and J are TRBV9 and TRBJ2-3, with 11 bases lining up with TRBD1. Germline V gene lookup returns CDR1 SGDLS and CDR2 YYNGEE. This CDR3 comprises 16 residues. Germline trimming cut 3 bases from V and 10 bases from J; bases unmatched to any gene: 13. Written as DNA, the CDR3 is TGTGCCAGCAGCGCCGTGGGGACAGGGGGATTGGGGCCGCAGTATTTT. Its translation: CASSAVGTGGLGPQYF.

V usage is TRBV9 and J usage is TRBJ1-1; 10 nucleotides line up with TRBD1. The CDR3 totals 16 residues. V lost 3 bases to trimming and J lost 5 bases; unmatched junction nucleotides: 10. Per the germline V gene, CDR1 is SGDLS and CDR2 is YYNGEE. CDR3 loop: CASSGYLDRGNTEAFF. The CDR3 coding sequence is TGTGCCAGCAGCGGGTATCTGGACAGGGGGAATACTGAAGCTTTCTTT.

The V and J genes are TRBV19 and TRBJ2-6; 8 positions match TRBD1. This CDR3 is 18 amino acids long. The germline CDR1 and CDR2 sequences are LNHDA and SQIVND (reference sequence). V trimming: 5 bases; J trimming: 1 base; junction bases outside the gene matches: 10. The CDR3 DNA is TGTGCCAGTAGTCCGACCGGGACAGGTCGATCTGGGGCCAACGTCCTGACTTTC. Protein: CASSPTGTGRSGANVLTF.

The rearrangement joins TRBV18 to TRBJ1-2; 11 bases agree with TRBD1. This CDR3 spans 15 amino acids. Looked up from germline, CDR1 is KGHSH and CDR2 is LQKENI. V gave up 6 bases and J gave up 4 bases; unmatched junction bases: 7. For the CDR3, the DNA is TGTGCCAGCTCGCCCGGGACAGGGGGTACCTATGGCTACACCTTC. Its translation: CASSPGTGGTYGYTF.

V and J are TRBV18 and TRBJ2-5, with 10 bases aligning to TRBD1. Trimming removed 8 bases from V and 4 bases from J; junction bases left unmatched: 7. CDR3 length: 14 residues. The V gene's germline CDR1 is KGHSH and CDR2 LQKENI. DNA for the CDR3: TGTGCCAGCACCGGGACAGGGGTCACAGAGACCCAGTACTTC. It translates to CASTGTGVTETQYF.

The rearrangement links TRBV5-8 to TRBJ1-6; possibly TRBD1 for D (5 bases). The CDR3 runs 15 residues. Germline lookup yields CDR1 SGHTS and CDR2 YDEGEE. The germline V and J ends were trimmed by 2 bases and 4 bases, with 10 bases remaining between them. The CDR3 here is CASSLIRQYNSPLHF. CDR3 sequence (DNA): TGTGCCAGCAGCTTAATAAGACAGTATAATTCACCCCTCCACTTT.